The rows below give T cell receptor beta chains drawn from one sample of a study of OX40 agonist ivuxolimab in advanced cancers. Sequenced by immunoSEQ multiplex PCR; TCRdb stores in-frame clones only, minus some. The sample contains approximately 60,000 clones, over 90% of which appear only once. Sample: CD4+ or CD8+ T cells sorted from blood, taken in a trial of the OX40 agonist ivuxolimab. The receptors originated from an adult with an advanced solid tumor such as melanoma, head and neck, liver or kidney cancer. Each CDR3 is given with its conserved first and last residue. The D gene is left open where the match is weak. Size is omitted from some rows. Given values are once, few, many or a class for expanded clones.

cdr3_nt,cdr3_aa,clone_size,j_call,d_call,v_call
TGTGCCAGCAGCCGCGGAGGGTTGGAGACCCAGTACTTC,CASSRGGLETQYF,.,TRBJ2-5,.,TRBV7-8
TGTGCCAGCAGGAGCCTTCGATGGAACACTGAAGCTTTCTTT,CASRSLRWNTEAFF,.,TRBJ1-1,.,TRBV27
TGTGCCAGCAGCCTGTCGGACAGGGGGCGTCCAGAGACCCAGTACTTC,CASSLSDRGRPETQYF,.,TRBJ2-5,TRBD1,TRBV13
TGTGCCAGCAGCTTAGGATTGAATACGCAGTATTTT,CASSLGLNTQYF,once,TRBJ2-3,.,TRBV11-2
TGTGCCAGCAGCGTAGGGGGCGGAGGGAGGGGCGCGACCCAGTACTTC,CASSVGGGGRGATQYF,.,TRBJ2-5,TRBD2,TRBV9
TGTGCCAGCAGTGAAACGGGGCACACTGAAGCTTTCTTT,CASSETGHTEAFF,.,TRBJ1-1,.,TRBV2
TGTGCCAGCAGTTTGTCGGGACAGGCATATCGGGGCGCAGATACGCAGTATTTT,CASSLSGQAYRGADTQYF,.,TRBJ2-3,TRBD1,TRBV27
TGTGCCAGCAGCCCGTGGGTACTAGCGGGGTTCCCCGGCACAGATACGCAGTATTTT,CASSPWVLAGFPGTDTQYF,.,TRBJ2-3,TRBD2,TRBV28
TGCAGTGCTAGTCAACTCGACGAGCAGTACTTC,CSASQLDEQYF,.,TRBJ2-7,.,TRBV20-1
TGTGCCAGCAGCCCCCGACTAGCGGGCTACGAGCAGTACTTC,CASSPRLAGYEQYF,.,TRBJ2-7,TRBD2,TRBV9
TGCAGCGTTGAACCGCTTAGCACAGATACGCAGTATTTT,CSVEPLSTDTQYF,.,TRBJ2-3,.,TRBV29-1
TGCGCCAGCAGCCAAGATGGGAGAAGCAATCAGCCCCAGCATTTT,CASSQDGRSNQPQHF,.,TRBJ1-5,.,TRBV4-1
TGCAGCGTTGAGGGCAATGAGCAGTTCTTC,CSVEGNEQFF,.,TRBJ2-1,.,TRBV29-1
TGTGCCAGCAGCTCCCCGTTCGTAGGGAATCAAGAGACCCAGTACTTC,CASSSPFVGNQETQYF,.,TRBJ2-5,.,TRBV7-9
TGTGCCACGCGGACCGATCTTCTAGCGGAGCAGTTCTTC,CATRTDLLAEQFF,.,TRBJ2-1,.,TRBV6-5
TGTGCCAGCAGCTGGGACGAGGGGGGGGTCACAGATACGCAGTATTTT,CASSWDEGGVTDTQYF,.,TRBJ2-3,.,TRBV11-2
TGTGCCAGCAGTGAGGACCCGGGGGGGGTTTATGGCTACACCTTC,CASSEDPGGVYGYTF,.,TRBJ1-2,.,TRBV6-1
TGTGCCAGCAGTGAAGGACACACCGGGGAGCTGTTTTTT,CASSEGHTGELFF,few,TRBJ2-2,.,TRBV25-1
TGTGCCTGGAGCCCCGGGACTAGCACGACCAATGAGCAGTTCTTC,CAWSPGTSTTNEQFF,.,TRBJ2-1,TRBD2,TRBV30
TGTGCCAGTACCCTAGACGAGGCGAACACTGAAGCTTTCTTT,CASTLDEANTEAFF,.,TRBJ1-1,.,TRBV19
TGTGCCAGCAGGCCTCAGGGCACAGATACGCAGTATTTT,CASRPQGTDTQYF,.,TRBJ2-3,.,TRBV28
TGTGCCAGCAGCCCCAGAGGGGGCGACTCCTACAATGAGCAGTTCTTC,CASSPRGGDSYNEQFF,.,TRBJ2-1,TRBD1,TRBV7-9
TGTGCCAGCAAGGCAGGGGAGTACGAGCAGTACTTC,CASKAGEYEQYF,.,TRBJ2-7,.,TRBV27
TGTGCCAGCAGCGTAGGTCTGGCGGCGACCTACGAGCAGTACTTC,CASSVGLAATYEQYF,.,TRBJ2-7,.,TRBV9
TGTGCCAGTAGTCCGGGGACTAGTCTCTTCGATGAGCAGTTCTTC,CASSPGTSLFDEQFF,.,TRBJ2-1,TRBD2,TRBV19
TGCGCCAGCAGCTTGGACCCTAACACCGGGGAGCTGTTTTTT,CASSLDPNTGELFF,.,TRBJ2-2,.,TRBV5-1
TGTGCCAGCAGCGTAGTTGGTAGCGGCGGGTGGGGGGCCAACGTCCTGACTTTC,CASSVVGSGGWGANVLTF,.,TRBJ2-6,.,TRBV9
TGCGCCAGCAGTCCCCTCGGTGCGGGGCCCCCGCGGGATACGCAGTATTTT,CASSPLGAGPPRDTQYF,.,TRBJ2-3,.,TRBV10-1
TGTGCCAGCAGCTTGTTTACTTTCGGTGCTTATGAAGCTTTCTTT,CASSLFTFGAYEAFF,.,TRBJ1-1,.,TRBV5-5
TGTGCCAGCAGCTTAGCGGCTAGCGGCCTCAAGAGCTCTGGGGCCAACGTCCTGACTTTC,CASSLAASGLKSSGANVLTF,.,TRBJ2-6,TRBD2,TRBV7-6
TGTGCCAGCAGCGGCGAGGACAGCACTTGGAACTATGGCTACACCTTC,CASSGEDSTWNYGYTF,few,TRBJ1-2,.,TRBV21-1
TGTGCCAGCAGTTTAACAGGGGCGTACTCTGGGGCCAACGTCCTGACTTTC,CASSLTGAYSGANVLTF,.,TRBJ2-6,TRBD1,TRBV27
TGTGCCAGCAGCCCAGGGGGGGATACAATGGAGCAGTACTTC,CASSPGGDTMEQYF,.,TRBJ2-7,.,TRBV9
TGTGCCAGCAGCTGGAGCGGGAGACTCGGCCACGAGCAGTACTTC,CASSWSGRLGHEQYF,once,TRBJ2-7,TRBD2,TRBV7-2
TGTGCCAGCTCACCGTCCGGGGACAGTGCGAACACTGAAGCTTTCTTT,CASSPSGDSANTEAFF,.,TRBJ1-1,TRBD1,TRBV18
TGTGCCAGCAGTTCCCAAACAGTGTACGAGCAGTACTTC,CASSSQTVYEQYF,.,TRBJ2-7,.,TRBV27
TGTGCCAGCAGCTTGGATGGCAGGGAGGCCTACGAGCAGTACTTC,CASSLDGREAYEQYF,few,TRBJ2-7,.,TRBV5-6
TGTGCCAGCAGATCTCAGGGGGCGCACGGCTACACCTTC,CASRSQGAHGYTF,.,TRBJ1-2,TRBD1,TRBV28
TGCGCCAGCAGCCAAGATATCCGGACTAGCGGAATCTACGAGCAGTACTTC,CASSQDIRTSGIYEQYF,.,TRBJ2-7,TRBD2,TRBV4-1
TGTGCCAGCAGTTTATCGGCTGTCTCCTACAATGAGCAGTTCTTC,CASSLSAVSYNEQFF,.,TRBJ2-1,.,TRBV27
TGTGCCAGCAGCAGGAAGAGGGACTATATGCTCCCCGAGCAGTACTTC,CASSRKRDYMLPEQYF,once,TRBJ2-7,.,TRBV21-1
TGTGCCAGCAGCTTGGAAAGAGATACGCAGTATTTT,CASSLERDTQYF,.,TRBJ2-3,.,TRBV5-4
TGTGCCAGCAGGGGCCTAGGACGGACAGATACGCAGTATTTT,CASRGLGRTDTQYF,.,TRBJ2-3,.,TRBV27